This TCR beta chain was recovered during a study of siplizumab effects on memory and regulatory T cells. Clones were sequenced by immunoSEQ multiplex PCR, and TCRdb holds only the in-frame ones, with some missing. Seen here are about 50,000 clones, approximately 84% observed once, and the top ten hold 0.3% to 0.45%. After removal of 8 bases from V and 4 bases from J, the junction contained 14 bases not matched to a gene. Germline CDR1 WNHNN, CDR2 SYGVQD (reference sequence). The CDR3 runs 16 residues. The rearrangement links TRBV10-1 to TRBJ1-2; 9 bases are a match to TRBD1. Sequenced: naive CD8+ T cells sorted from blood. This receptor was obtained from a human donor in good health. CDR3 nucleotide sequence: TGCGCCAGCGACGGGACAGGGTTCTATTTGGGCTATGGCTACACCTTC. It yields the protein CASDGTGFYLGYGYTF.